This T cell receptor beta chain was identified during a study of blood T cell repertoires in COVID-19. At the level of the study: Sites in the United States, Italy and Spain provided acute and convalescent COVID-19 samples.

In the authors' methods: Researchers report that nucleated cell counts were estimated from reference gene primer amplification. Method: immunoSEQ multiplex PCR; TCRdb's copy keeps in-frame clones and lacks some. That table is the source of V, J and clone size, and D and trimming were worked out from the DNA. The sample holds 330,000 or so clones, roughly 89% seen once. The CDR3 loop spans 14 amino acids. Trimming cost V 6 bases and J 10 bases; bases outside gene matches: 9. Per the germline V gene, CDR1 is MNHEY and CDR2 is SVGEGT. The rearrangement links TRBV6-2 or TRBV6-3 to TRBJ1-6; TRBD1 aligns across 7 bases. The receptor was derived from a man younger than 45 with COVID-19, enrolled during active disease. Sequencing used peripheral blood. Here the CDR3 DNA reads TGTGCCAGCAGCCGCGACAGGGATTGGTCACCCCTCCACTTT. This translates into CASSRDRDWSPLHF.